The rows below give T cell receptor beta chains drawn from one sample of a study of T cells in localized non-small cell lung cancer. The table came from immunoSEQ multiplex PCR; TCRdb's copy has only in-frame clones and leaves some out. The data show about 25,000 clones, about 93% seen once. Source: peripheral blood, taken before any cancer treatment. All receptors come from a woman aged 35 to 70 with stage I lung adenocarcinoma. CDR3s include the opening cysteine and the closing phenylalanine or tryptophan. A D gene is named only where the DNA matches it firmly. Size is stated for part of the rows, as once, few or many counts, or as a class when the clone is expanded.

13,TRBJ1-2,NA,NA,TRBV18,TGTGCCAGCCAGCAGCCCACGGGCCTTGGCTACACCTTC,CASQQPTGLGYTF
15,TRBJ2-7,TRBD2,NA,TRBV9,TGTGCCAGCAGCCGGGGGGTTAGCGGGAGCTACGAGCAGTACTTC,CASSRGVSGSYEQYF
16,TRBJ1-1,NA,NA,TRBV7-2,TGTGCCAGCAGCTTAGGCCAATGGACATCTAGTCGTGGAGCTTTCTTT,CASSLGQWTSSRGAFF
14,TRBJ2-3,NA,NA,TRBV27,TGTGCCACCTCGGGTGGGGGTAAGGTAGATACGCAGTATTTT,CATSGGGKVDTQYF
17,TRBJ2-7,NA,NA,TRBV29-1,TGCAGCGTTCGTGCGGGGGGGGGACAGGGGAGGGCCTACGAGCAGTACTTC,CSVRAGGGQGRAYEQYF
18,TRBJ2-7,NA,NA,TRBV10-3,TGTGCCATCAGTGACCCTCCCGCCGGGAGACAGGGTGTATACGAGCAGTACTTC,CAISDPPAGRQGVYEQYF
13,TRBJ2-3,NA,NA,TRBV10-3,TGTGCCATCACCGAATCGCTAGCAGATACGCAGTATTTT,CAITESLADTQYF
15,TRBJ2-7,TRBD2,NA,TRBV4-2,TGTGCCAGCAGCCAAGAGGAAGCGGGAAACTACGAGCAGTACTTC,CASSQEEAGNYEQYF
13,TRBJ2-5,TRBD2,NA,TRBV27,TGTGCCAGCAGGGGACTAGCGGAAGAGACCCAGTACTTC,CASRGLAEETQYF
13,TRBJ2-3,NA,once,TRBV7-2,TGTGCCAGCAGCCCACGGACTGGAGATACGCAGTATTTT,CASSPRTGDTQYF
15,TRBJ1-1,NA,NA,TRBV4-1,TGCGCCAGCAGCCAAGAGGAGACCGGCAACACTGAAGCTTTCTTT,CASSQEETGNTEAFF